Below, one T cell receptor beta chain is given with its context. Its antigen remains unidentified. The input lacks base qualities; no much larger clone sits a single base away. Instrument used: Illumina HiSeq 1500. Starting from the raw public reads, TCRdb applied fastp trimming at Q25, assembled clones with MiXCR and retained in-frame beta chains. Rows merge per CDR3 protein into single entries with the most common DNA and genes. A total of around 490,000 distinct CDR3 sequences appear in this sample, about 26% of them only once. The ten largest clonotypes hold about 13% of the sample. This specimen comes from a study of T cell repertoires in cytomegalovirus infection (dated 2019 in TCRdb). Regarding the complete study: The HLA type of each donor mattered for the analysis, because public TCR beta signatures pointed to carriage of CMV infection along with the matching HLA type. General study outcomes and caveats: The ex vivo response was dominated by HLA-C-restricted CMV-specific TCR beta clonotypes, and the single most frequent clonotype in two of eight donors was supplied by these HLA-C-restricted clonotypes. In both this cohort and an independent cohort of some 350 donors, the cumulative frequency of public TCR beta family members distinguished carriers of CMV infection plus the relevant HLA type.

V was cut back by 3 bases and J by 2 bases, leaving a gap of 16 bases between them. CDR1 and CDR2 are read off the germline V gene as SGDLS and YYNGEE. The CDR3 runs 16 amino acids, cysteine and phenylalanine included. The only DNA kept is the CDR3, 48 bases in frame from the first base. The sample was PBMCs. The chain is assembled from TRBV9 and TRBJ2-3; TRBD1 might be the D gene, on 6 matching bases. The TCR sequence derives from a human donor in good health (CMV status not recorded). Some clones in this sample may be carry-over from other donors' samples. The DNA sequence is TGTGCCAGCAGCGCGATGTTGGGGGCCTACACAGATACGCAGTATTTT. Its product reads: CASSAMLGAYTDTQYF.